The 22 T cell receptor beta chains below were found in one sample sequenced in a study of cytomegalovirus exposure and HLA in healthy donors. The PCR was carried out with 60 Vbeta primers and 13 Jbeta primers. Repertoires were generated with immunoSEQ multiplex PCR, while TCRdb's copy carries only in-frame clones and drops some. Its clone listing holds some 110,000 clones. The sequencing input was PBMCs. These receptors all stem from a man aged 35 to 55 in good health and CMV-seropositive.

This chain connects TRBV6-5 to TRBJ2-7; 7 positions match TRBD1. CDR3 size: 15 residues. Germline-derived CDR1 and CDR2 are MNHEY and SVGAGI. Germline trimming cut 0 bases from V and 2 bases from J; bases unmatched to any gene: 4. The CDR3 nucleotides read TGTGCCAGCAGTTACTCGCGACAGGGTGCCTACGAGCAGTACTTC. Translating gives CASSYSRQGAYEQYF.

The chain links TRBV7-9 to TRBJ1-1; TRBD1 is a possible D gene (6 bases). Germline assignment: CDR1 SEHNR and CDR2 FQNEAQ (reference sequence). The CDR3 totals 14 residues. V lost 4 bases to trimming and J lost 2 bases, with 11 bases between them. The DNA of the CDR3 is TGTGCCAGCAGCTCAACAGGGAAAAACACTGAAGCTTTCTTT. Residues: CASSSTGKNTEAFF.

J is TRBJ2-1 and V is TRBV2; D is perhaps TRBD2 (6 bases). Germline V gene sequence: CDR1 SNHLY, CDR2 FYNNEI. CDR3 size: 13 residues. V lost 8 bases and J lost 3, with 11 bases in between. CDR3 in DNA: TGTGCCAGCTTAGCGGAGTACTACAATGAGCAGTTCTTC. Residues: CASLAEYYNEQFF.

This chain uses TRBV18 with TRBJ2-1; D is possibly TRBD1 (5 bases). With 3 bases removed from V and 7 bases from J, the gap between germline ends came to 16 bases. Germline CDR1 is KGHSH and CDR2 is LQKENI. CDR3 length: 15 amino acids. CDR3 DNA: TGTGCCAGCTCACCTGCACAGGCCTCTCTGAATGAGCAGTTCTTC. Translating gives CASSPAQASLNEQFF.

The chain combines TRBV29-1 with TRBJ2-7, with TRBD1 identical over 8 bases. With 6 bases clipped from V and 5 bases from J, the junction kept 9 bases outside the gene matches. Germline CDR1 and CDR2: SQVTM and ANQGSEA. This CDR3 is built from 13 residues. This chain's CDR3 is CSVQGAEWDEQYF. The CDR3 nucleotides read TGCAGCGTCCAGGGGGCTGAATGGGACGAGCAGTACTTC.

The chain is built from TRBV15 and TRBJ1-2; TRBD1 aligns across 8 bases. The CDR3 sequence is 16 residues long. The V segment lost 3 bases and the J segment 6 bases; nucleotides outside the gene matches: 12. Germline V gives CDR1 LNHNV, CDR2 YYDKDF (reference sequence). CDR3 amino acids: CATSSPWAGGADGYTF. The DNA of the CDR3 is TGTGCCACCAGCAGTCCTTGGGCAGGGGGCGCGGATGGCTACACCTTC.

V is TRBV11-2 and J is TRBJ2-1; 12 bases are shared with TRBD2. The CDR3 covers 17 residues. Losses at the gene ends were 0 bases for V and 4 bases for J; bases not matched to a gene: 4. Germline lookup yields CDR1 SGHAT and CDR2 FQNNGV. The CDR3 loop is CASSLELAGGIYNEQFF. DNA for the CDR3: TGTGCCAGCAGCTTAGAACTAGCGGGAGGTATTTACAATGAGCAGTTCTTC.

The chain is built from TRBV30 and TRBJ2-3; 7 bases map to TRBD1. The CDR3 has 14 amino acids. Germline V gene lookup returns CDR1 GTSNPN and CDR2 SVGIG (reference sequence). Unmatched junction bases numbered 4, after V lost 2 bases and J lost 2 bases. The chain's CDR3 is CAWSRGPNTDTQYF. CDR3 in DNA: TGTGCCTGGAGTAGGGGGCCAAACACAGATACGCAGTATTTT.

The chain uses TRBV5-4 and TRBJ1-2, with 7 bases fitting TRBD1. The trim removed 5 bases at V and 6 bases at J, leaving 4 bases unmatched. The CDR3 totals 12 residues. Germline V gene data show CDR1 as SGHNT and CDR2 as YYREEE (reference sequence). CDR3 in amino acids: CASRRQGDGYTF. CDR3 nucleotides: TGTGCCAGCAGAAGGCAGGGGGATGGCTACACCTTC.

The chain couples TRBV5-6 to TRBJ1-2; tentative D call: TRBD1 (5 bases). The germline gives CDR1 SGHDT, CDR2 YYEEEE. The CDR3 totals 12 residues. The germline V and J ends were trimmed by 4 bases and 9 bases, with 13 bases remaining between them. The CDR3 is CASSQEYRSYTF. CDR3 nucleotides: TGTGCCAGCAGCCAAGAATACAGGAGCTACACCTTC.

This chain connects TRBV9 to TRBJ1-4; 10 positions agree with TRBD1. Germline V gene sequence: CDR1 SGDLS, CDR2 YYNGEE. Losses at the gene ends were 3 bases for V and 8 bases for J; bases not matched to a gene: 16. The CDR3 is made up of 18 amino acids. The CDR3 DNA follows: TGTGCCAGCAGCGGTGGTGGGACAGGGGCCTCTAGTGCGGAAAAACTGTTTTTT. Residues: CASSGGGTGASSAEKLFF.

This chain links TRBV6-1 with TRBJ2-7; a weak D match, TRBD2 (5 bases). This CDR3 has 15 amino acids. V lost 3 bases and J lost 0, with 12 bases in between. Germline V gene lookup returns CDR1 MNHNS and CDR2 SASEGT. The CDR3, as DNA: TGTGCCAGCAGTGATGAGGGAGATTTCTCCTACGAGCAGTACTTC. This codes for CASSDEGDFSYEQYF.

The rearrangement links TRBV28 to TRBJ1-5; no definite D call. There are 14 residues in the CDR3. V was shortened by 6 bases and J by 0 bases, with 9 bases between the two germline ends. Per the germline V gene, CDR1 is MDHEN and CDR2 is SYDVKM. This chain's CDR3 is CASSQDYSNQPQHF. CDR3 nucleotides: TGTGCCAGCAGCCAGGATTATAGCAATCAGCCCCAGCATTTT.

The chain couples TRBV10-1 to TRBJ1-1, with a weak D call TRBD1 (6 bases). The CDR3 spans 14 residues. V was pared by 4 bases and J by 4 bases, with 13 bases between. The germline CDR1 and CDR2 sequences are WNHNN and SYGVQD (reference sequence). The chain's CDR3 is CASSGYRAGTEAFF. DNA of the CDR3: TGCGCCAGCAGTGGCTACAGGGCGGGCACTGAAGCTTTCTTT.

This chain connects TRBV6-5 to TRBJ2-7; 8 bases are shared with TRBD1. The CDR3 is 11 amino acids. Looked up from germline, CDR1 is MNHEY and CDR2 is SVGAGI. Germline trimming cut 8 bases from V and 6 bases from J; bases unmatched to any gene: 3. CDR3 coding DNA: TGTGCCAGCGTTGGGACAGGCGAGCAGTACTTC. This encodes CASVGTGEQYF.

The chain has TRBV7-3 and TRBJ1-1; D not certain. Germline lookup yields CDR1 SGHTA and CDR2 FQGTGA. The V end was cut by 2 bases, the J end by 1 base, with 5 bases between. This CDR3 has 13 amino acids. CDR3 in DNA: TGTGCCAGCAGCTTAGAGGGGAACACTGAAGCTTTCTTT. Its protein product is CASSLEGNTEAFF.

The V and J genes are TRBV28 and TRBJ1-1; 8 bases are shared with TRBD1. In germline, CDR1 is MDHEN, CDR2 SYDVKM. Trimming cost V 5 bases and J 1 base; bases outside gene matches: 9. The CDR3 consists of 16 residues. The DNA of the CDR3 is TGTGCCAGCAGTGTGTGGCAGGGGGCCGGGAACACTGAAGCTTTCTTT. It specifies CASSVWQGAGNTEAFF.

The chain combines TRBV28 with TRBJ1-1; possible D gene TRBD1, 5 bases. The CDR3 has 14 residues. CDR1 and CDR2 from the germline V gene are MDHEN and SYDVKM. V was clipped by 3 bases and J by 11 bases, with 19 bases between them. CDR3 protein: CASSFGRTSRSAFF. CDR3 DNA: TGTGCCAGCAGTTTCGGGCGGACATCTCGGTCGGCTTTCTTT.

This chain links TRBV30 with TRBJ1-4, with D uncertain. Deletions cut 2 bases from V and 8 bases from J, with 12 bases between. Germline V gives CDR1 GTSNPN, CDR2 SVGIG (reference sequence). The CDR3 runs to 13 residues. The CDR3 is CAWSRGQREKLFF. CDR3 DNA: TGTGCCTGGAGTCGAGGGCAGAGGGAAAAACTGTTTTTT.

The chain links TRBV18 to TRBJ2-3, with 11 bases that match TRBD2. The CDR3 sequence is 16 residues long. J was trimmed by 4 bases and V by 3 bases; bases with no gene match: 6. Per the germline V gene, CDR1 is KGHSH and CDR2 is LQKENI. The CDR3 DNA reads TGTGCCAGCTCACCTTTACTAGCGGGAGTTGCAGATACGCAGTATTTT. Its protein product is CASSPLLAGVADTQYF. Based on the CDR3 plus reference TRBV18 and TRBJ2-3, the full variable domain is NAGVMQNPRHLVRRRGQEARLRCSPMKGHSHVYWYRQLPEEGLKFMVYLQKENIIDESGMPKERFSAEFPKEGPSILRIQQVVRGDSAAYFCASSPLLAGVADTQYFGPGTRLTVL.

CDR3 bases: TGTGCCAGCAGCTTGCTGGCCGGGTGGGGGGCCAACGTCCTGACTTTC. It translates to CASSLLAGWGANVLTF. The chain carries TRBV11-2 and TRBJ2-6; D uncertain. CDR3 size: 16 residues. Germline-derived CDR1 and CDR2 are SGHAT and FQNNGV. V was shortened by 3 bases and J by 4 bases, with 13 bases between the two germline ends.

J is TRBJ2-7 and V is TRBV5-1; 7 bases align to TRBD1. The CDR3 loop spans 16 amino acids. Germline CDR1 is SGHRS and CDR2 is YFSETQ. Trimming removed 0 bases from V and 1 base from J; junction bases left unmatched: 7. CDR3 coding DNA: TGCGCCAGCAGCTTGGGGGACAGTAGGGGGTCCTACGAGCAGTACTTC. Protein sequence: CASSLGDSRGSYEQYF.